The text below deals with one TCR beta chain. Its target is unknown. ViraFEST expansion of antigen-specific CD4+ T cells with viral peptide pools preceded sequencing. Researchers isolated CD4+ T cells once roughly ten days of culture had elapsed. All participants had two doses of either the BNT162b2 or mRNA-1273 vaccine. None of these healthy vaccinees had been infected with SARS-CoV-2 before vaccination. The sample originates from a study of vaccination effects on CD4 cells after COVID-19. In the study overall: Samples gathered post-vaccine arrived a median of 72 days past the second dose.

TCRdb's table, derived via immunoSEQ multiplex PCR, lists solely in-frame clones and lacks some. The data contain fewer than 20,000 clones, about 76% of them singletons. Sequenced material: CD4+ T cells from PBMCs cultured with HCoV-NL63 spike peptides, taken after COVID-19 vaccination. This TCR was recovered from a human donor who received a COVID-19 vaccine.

The CDR3 region is CATSDSSGSSTDTQYF. The CDR3 DNA reads as TGTGCCACCAGTGATTCTAGCGGTTCAAGCACAGATACGCAGTATTTT. The V call is TRBV24-1, the J call TRBJ2-3; 7 bases fit TRBD2. This CDR3 has 16 residues. CDR1 and CDR2 from the germline V gene are KGHDR and SFDVKD. Germline trimming cut 2 bases from V and 0 bases from J; bases unmatched to any gene: 4.